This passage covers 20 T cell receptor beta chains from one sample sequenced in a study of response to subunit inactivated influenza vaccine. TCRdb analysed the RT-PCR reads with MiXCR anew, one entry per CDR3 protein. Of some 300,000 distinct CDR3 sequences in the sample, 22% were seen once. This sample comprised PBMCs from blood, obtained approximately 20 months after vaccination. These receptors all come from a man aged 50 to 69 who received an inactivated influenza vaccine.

The CDR3 DNA is TGTGCCAGCAGCTTAAGATCCCTGCGGGACGGCTCCTACGAGCAGTACTTC. It yields the protein CASSLRSLRDGSYEQYF. This chain links TRBV11-2 with TRBJ2-7; TRBD2 is a possible D gene (6 bases). Germline V gene lookup returns CDR1 SGHAT and CDR2 FQNNGV. This CDR3 has 17 residues. Trimming left V 2 bases short and J 0 bases short, with 17 bases between.

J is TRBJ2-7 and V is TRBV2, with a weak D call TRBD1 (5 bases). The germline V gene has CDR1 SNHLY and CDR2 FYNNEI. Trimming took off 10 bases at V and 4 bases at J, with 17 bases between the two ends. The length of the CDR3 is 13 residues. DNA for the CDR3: TGTGCCACCCAGTTTGTACAGGCGTACGAGCAGTACTTC. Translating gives CATQFVQAYEQYF.

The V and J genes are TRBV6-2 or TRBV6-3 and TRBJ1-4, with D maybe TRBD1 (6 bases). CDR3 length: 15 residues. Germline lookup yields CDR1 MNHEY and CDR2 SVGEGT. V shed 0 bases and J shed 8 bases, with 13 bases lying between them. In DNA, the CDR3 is TGTGCCAGCAGTTACTCCGGGGGGCGCAGAGAAAAACTGTTTTTT. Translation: CASSYSGGRREKLFF.

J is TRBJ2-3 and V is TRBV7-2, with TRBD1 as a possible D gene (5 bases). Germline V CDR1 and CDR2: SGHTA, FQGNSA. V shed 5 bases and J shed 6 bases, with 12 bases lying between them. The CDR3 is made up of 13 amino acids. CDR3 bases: TGTGCCAGCAGCAATCCAGGGAAGGATACGCAGTATTTT. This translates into CASSNPGKDTQYF.

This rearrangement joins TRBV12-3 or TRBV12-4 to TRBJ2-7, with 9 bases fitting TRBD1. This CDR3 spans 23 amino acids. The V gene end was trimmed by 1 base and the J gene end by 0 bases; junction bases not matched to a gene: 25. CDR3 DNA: TGTGCCAGCAGTTTAGGCCGACGAATGTTTGGGACAGGGCCACCAAGGAGCTCCTACGAGCAGTACTTC. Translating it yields CASSLGRRMFGTGPPRSSYEQYF.

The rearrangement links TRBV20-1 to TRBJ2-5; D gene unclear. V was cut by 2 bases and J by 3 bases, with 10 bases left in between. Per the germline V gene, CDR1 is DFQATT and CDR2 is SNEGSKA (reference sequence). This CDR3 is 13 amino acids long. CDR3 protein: CSARRTSKETQYF. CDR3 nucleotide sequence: TGCAGTGCTAGAAGGACGTCCAAAGAGACCCAGTACTTC.

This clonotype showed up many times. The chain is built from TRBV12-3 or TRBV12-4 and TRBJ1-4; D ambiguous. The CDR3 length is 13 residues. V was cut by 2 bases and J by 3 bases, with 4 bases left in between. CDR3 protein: CASSLPPNEKLFF. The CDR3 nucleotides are TGTGCCAGCAGTTTACCCCCTAATGAAAAACTGTTTTTT.

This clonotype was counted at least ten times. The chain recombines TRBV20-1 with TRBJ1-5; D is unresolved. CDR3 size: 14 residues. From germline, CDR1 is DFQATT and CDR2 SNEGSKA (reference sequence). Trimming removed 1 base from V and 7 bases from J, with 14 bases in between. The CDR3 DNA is TGCAGTGCTAGAGTGGGAGGTCCTCGACAGCCCCAGCATTTT. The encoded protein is CSARVGGPRQPQHF.

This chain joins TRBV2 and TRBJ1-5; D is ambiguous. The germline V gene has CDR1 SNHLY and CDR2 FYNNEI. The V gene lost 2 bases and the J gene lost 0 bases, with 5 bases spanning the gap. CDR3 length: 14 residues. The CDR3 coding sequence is TGTGCCAGCAGTGAAAGGTATAGCAATCAGCCCCAGCATTTT. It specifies CASSERYSNQPQHF.

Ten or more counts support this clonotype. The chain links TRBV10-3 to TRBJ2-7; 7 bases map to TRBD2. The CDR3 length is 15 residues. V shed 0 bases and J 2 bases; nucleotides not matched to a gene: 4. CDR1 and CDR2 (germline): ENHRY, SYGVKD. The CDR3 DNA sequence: TGTGCCATCAGTGAGTCCCTAGCGGAAACCTACGAGCAGTACTTC. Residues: CAISESLAETYEQYF.

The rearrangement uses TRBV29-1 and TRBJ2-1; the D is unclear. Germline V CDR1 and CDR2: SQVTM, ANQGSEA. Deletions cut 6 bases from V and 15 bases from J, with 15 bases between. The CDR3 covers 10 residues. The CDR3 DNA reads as TGCAGCGTGGCCGTCGGACCTCTGTTCTTC. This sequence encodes CSVAVGPLFF.

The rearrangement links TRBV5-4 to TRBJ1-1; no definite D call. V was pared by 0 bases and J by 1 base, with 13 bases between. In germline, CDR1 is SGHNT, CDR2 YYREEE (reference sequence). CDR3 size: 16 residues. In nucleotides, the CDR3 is TGTGCCAGCAGCTTGGCGGGGTCGCTACGGAACACTGAAGCTTTCTTT. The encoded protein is CASSLAGSLRNTEAFF. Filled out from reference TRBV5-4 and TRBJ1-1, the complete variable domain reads ETGVTQSPTHLIKTRGQQVTLRCSSQSGHNTVSWYQQALGQGPQFIFQYYREEENGRGNFPPRFSGLQFPNYSSELNVNALELDDSALYLCASSLAGSLRNTEAFFGQGTRLTVV.

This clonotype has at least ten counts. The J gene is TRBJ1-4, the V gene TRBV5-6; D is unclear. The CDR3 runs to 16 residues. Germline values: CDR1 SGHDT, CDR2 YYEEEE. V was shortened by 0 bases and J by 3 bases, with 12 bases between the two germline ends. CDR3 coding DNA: TGTGCCAGCAGCTTGGTGGGGTCGAACGCTAATGAAAAACTGTTTTTT. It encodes CASSLVGSNANEKLFF.

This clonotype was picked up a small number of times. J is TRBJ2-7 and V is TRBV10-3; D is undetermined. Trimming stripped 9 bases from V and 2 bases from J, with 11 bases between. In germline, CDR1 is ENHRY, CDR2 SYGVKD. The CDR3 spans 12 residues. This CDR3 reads CAIGDQTYEQYF. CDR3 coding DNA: TGTGCCATAGGCGACCAAACCTACGAGCAGTACTTC.

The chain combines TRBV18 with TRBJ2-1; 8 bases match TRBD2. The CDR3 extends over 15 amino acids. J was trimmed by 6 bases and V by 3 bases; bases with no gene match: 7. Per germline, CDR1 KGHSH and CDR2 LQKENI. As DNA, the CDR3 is TGTGCCAGCTCACCTCTGGGACTAGAGGTCAATGAGCAGTTCTTC. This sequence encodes CASSPLGLEVNEQFF.

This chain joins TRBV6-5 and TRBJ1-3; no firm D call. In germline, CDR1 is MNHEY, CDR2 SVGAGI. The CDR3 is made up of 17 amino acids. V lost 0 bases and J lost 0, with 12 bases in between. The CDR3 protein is CASSYSMFWASGNTIYF. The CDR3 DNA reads TGTGCCAGCAGTTACTCGATGTTCTGGGCCTCTGGAAACACCATATATTTT.

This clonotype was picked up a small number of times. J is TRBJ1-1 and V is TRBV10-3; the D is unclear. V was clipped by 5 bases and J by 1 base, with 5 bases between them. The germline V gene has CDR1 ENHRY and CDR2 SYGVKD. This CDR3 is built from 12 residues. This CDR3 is CAISIRNTEAFF. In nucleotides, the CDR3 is TGTGCCATCAGTATTCGGAACACTGAAGCTTTCTTT.

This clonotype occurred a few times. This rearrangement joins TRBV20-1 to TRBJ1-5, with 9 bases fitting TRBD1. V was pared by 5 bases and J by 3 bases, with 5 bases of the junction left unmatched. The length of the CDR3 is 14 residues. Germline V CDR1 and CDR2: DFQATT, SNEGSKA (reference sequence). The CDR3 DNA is TGCAGTGCTTATACAGGGGGCCTCAATCAGCCCCAGCATTTT. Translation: CSAYTGGLNQPQHF.

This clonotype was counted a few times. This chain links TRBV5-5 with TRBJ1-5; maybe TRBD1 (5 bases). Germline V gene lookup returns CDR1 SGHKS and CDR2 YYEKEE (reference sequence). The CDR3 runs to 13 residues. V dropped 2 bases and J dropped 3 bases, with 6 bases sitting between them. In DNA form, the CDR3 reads TGTGCCAGCAGCTTCGGACACAATCAGCCCCAGCATTTT. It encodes CASSFGHNQPQHF.

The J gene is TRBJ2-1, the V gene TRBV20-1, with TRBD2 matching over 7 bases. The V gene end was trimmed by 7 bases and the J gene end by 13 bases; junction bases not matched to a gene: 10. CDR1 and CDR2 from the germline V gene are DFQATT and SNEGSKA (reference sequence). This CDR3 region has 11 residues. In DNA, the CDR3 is TGCAGTGTTCGGAGGACTAGGTCCCAGTTCTTC. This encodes CSVRRTRSQFF.